A single sample is the source of the 2 T cell receptor beta chains below, sequenced in a study of Ad26.COV2.S vaccination and SARS-CoV-2 variants. The treatment here: around 19 received Ad26.COV2.S at low or high dose, single or two shots; five or six received placebo; per-sample allocation not given. Following the first vaccine or placebo injection, samples were taken on day 63. The table came from immunoSEQ multiplex PCR; TCRdb's copy has only in-frame clones and leaves some out. The sample consists of hundreds of thousands of clones, over 75% of them appearing once. The material sequenced was peripheral blood, taken in a trial of Ad26.COV2.S vaccine versus placebo. All receptors come from a person between 18 and 59 years old who received the Ad26.COV2.S COVID-19 vaccine or a placebo.

The chain links TRBV5-1 to TRBJ2-5, with 9 bases aligning to TRBD1. The CDR3 spans 13 residues. Germline V gene lookup returns CDR1 SGHRS and CDR2 YFSETQ. V shed 2 bases and J 5 bases; nucleotides not matched to a gene: 1. The CDR3 spells CASSFDRGETQYF. Here the CDR3 DNA reads TGCGCCAGCAGCTTCGACAGGGGGGAGACCCAGTACTTC.

The CDR3 protein is CASSFSGGGDTQYF. The DNA of the CDR3 is TGTGCCAGCAGTTTTAGCGGGGGGGGAGATACGCAGTATTTT. The genes are TRBV7-2 and TRBJ2-3; 11 bases agree with TRBD2. Germline V gene sequence: CDR1 SGHTA, CDR2 FQGNSA. The CDR3 is made up of 14 amino acids. V was clipped by 6 bases and J by 5 bases; unmatched bases: 4.